These T cell receptor beta chains were read from a single sample in a study of blood T cell repertoires in COVID-19. The method was immunoSEQ multiplex PCR; TCRdb's version includes in-frame clones alone and lacks a portion of them. Of 55,000 to 75,000 clones in the sample, roughly three quarters were seen once. Sequenced sample: peripheral blood. The receptors here all came from a man older than 75 with acute or convalescent COVID-19. CDR3s leave out the opening cysteine and the closing phenylalanine or tryptophan.

TRBJ1-2	TRBV7-2	ASSYQGGMGLYGYT
TRBJ2-7	TRBV6-1	ASSEMEGASAEQY
TRBJ2-4	TRBV5-1	ASSFDGTGGENIQY
TRBJ2-3	TRBV5-1	ASSPGHTDDTDTQY
TRBJ1-5	TRBV14	ASSRGGSNQPQH
TRBJ1-3	TRBV7-2	ASSLSRNTIY
TRBJ2-5	TRBV4-2	ASSQDFWTSGGRETQY
TRBJ1-2	TRBV7-2	ASSPQVGLIDGYT
TRBJ1-1	TRBV6-5	ASRTGQTTNTEAF
TRBJ1-3	TRBV19	ASSILAGNTIY
TRBJ1-1	TRBV9	ASSVATGTEAF
TRBJ2-7	TRBV28	ASSRTVTYEQY
TRBJ2-3	TRBV10-3	AIRSGSPSTDTQY
TRBJ2-2	TRBV9	ASSGDRFTGELF
TRBJ1-3	TRBV14	ASSQDYSHLSGNTIY
TRBJ1-1	TRBV2	ASSVEGGAEAF
TRBJ1-2	TRBV6-2/TRBV6-3	ASSSTGDRYGYT
TRBJ2-3	TRBV5-1	ASSLAQDPDTQY
TRBJ2-7	TRBV5-1	ASSLQGQGTYEQY
TRBJ1-3	TRBV29-1	SVEGQGNTIY
TRBJ1-1	TRBV5-6	ASSLEDRGMNTEAF
TRBJ2-3	TRBV2	ASRMQGDIADTQY
TRBJ2-7	TRBV12-3/TRBV12-4	ASSFASVDEQY
TRBJ2-7	TRBV27	ASSASRDRAYEQY
TRBJ2-7	TRBV29-1	SVEDSTGPYSYEQY
TRBJ1-1	TRBV19	ASKPRQGAATEAF
TRBJ1-1	TRBV5-1	ASSWRTGRDTEAF
TRBJ1-1	TRBV20-1	SAGGGQLNTEAF
TRBJ1-5	TRBV24-1	ATSRTGNQPQH
TRBJ2-1	TRBV4-2	ASSVLAGGVNEQF
TRBJ2-7	TRBV28	AAHDREANSYEQY
TRBJ2-2	TRBV6-2/TRBV6-3	ASSLSRDLSTGELF
TRBJ2-1	TRBV15	ATATGQLYNEQF
TRBJ1-3	TRBV6-5	ASGWDKSSGNTIY
TRBJ2-3	TRBV7-9	ASSPPGQRLTDTQY
TRBJ2-2	TRBV30	AWSGLRGTGELF
TRBJ2-7	TRBV11-2	ASRRPGRGAYEQY
TRBJ2-1	TRBV19	ASSTPGLAGENEQF
TRBJ2-2	TRBV3-1/TRBV3-2	ASSTGRDTGELF
TRBJ2-1	TRBV9	ASSPRTDNNEQF
TRBJ2-3	TRBV19	ASTAGLRDTQY
TRBJ2-1	TRBV18	ASSPFSPLDGGPRSYNEQF
TRBJ2-5	TRBV7-9	ASSHTPETSLGTQY